Reported below is one TCR beta chain. Sorting based on CD45RO/CCR7/CD25/CD127/CD95/CD27 separated CD4+ naive, central memory, regulatory and stem cell-like memory cells. The data derive from a study of beta chain features in type 1 diabetes. cDNA synthesis used the whole RNA isolate, giving expressed TCRB sequences. TCRdb's table, derived via immunoSEQ multiplex PCR, lists solely in-frame clones and lacks some. The sample yields about 150,000 clones, approximately 8.1% seen once. This CDR3 is built from 14 residues. CDR1 and CDR2 from the germline V gene are MNHNS and SASEGT. Trimming cost V 6 bases and J 1 base; bases outside gene matches: 4.

This TCR came from a man aged 18 to 35 in good health. The V and J genes are TRBV6-1 and TRBJ1-1, with 8 positions matching TRBD1. Sequencing was performed on central memory CD4+ T cells from blood. The CDR3 sequence is CASRAGQANTEAFF. DNA of the CDR3: TGTGCCAGCAGGGCGGGACAGGCGAACACTGAAGCTTTCTTT.